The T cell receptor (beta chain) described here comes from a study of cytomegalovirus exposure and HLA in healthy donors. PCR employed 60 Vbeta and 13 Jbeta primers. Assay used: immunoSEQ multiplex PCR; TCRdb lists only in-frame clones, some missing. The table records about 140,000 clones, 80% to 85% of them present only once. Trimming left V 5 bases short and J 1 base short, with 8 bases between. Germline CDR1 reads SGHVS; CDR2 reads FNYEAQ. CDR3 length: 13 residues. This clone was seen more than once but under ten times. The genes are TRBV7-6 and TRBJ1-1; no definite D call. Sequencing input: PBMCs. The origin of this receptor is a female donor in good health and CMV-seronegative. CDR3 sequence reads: CASSPFRNTEAFF. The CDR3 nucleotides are TGTGCCAGCAGCCCATTCAGGAACACTGAAGCTTTCTTT.